The present T cell receptor beta chain was sequenced within a study of T cell repertoires in cytomegalovirus infection. At the level of the study: Carrying CMV and the relevant HLA type showed in public TCR beta signatures.

Study-wide points: HLA-C-restricted CMV-specific TCR beta clonotypes prevailed in the ex vivo response. Carriage of CMV together with the relevant HLA was identifiable through cumulative public TCR beta family frequency.

Trimming at V came to 0 bases and at J to 10 bases, leaving 15 bases not matched to a gene. This CDR3 spans 17 amino acids. Germline V gives CDR1 SGHNT, CDR2 YYREEE (reference sequence). This clonotype appeared a few times. Its specificity is not known. In TCRdb, the reads were re-called with MiXCR into one record per CDR3 protein. The sample holds about 190,000 distinct CDR3 sequences; less than 9.5% are singletons and the top ten take roughly 4.8%. The receptor was isolated from a human donor in good health (CMV status not recorded). Some clones in this sample may be carry-over from other donors' samples. The sample consisted of PBMCs. This chain uses TRBV5-4 with TRBJ2-1; 8 bases fit TRBD2. CDR3 in DNA: TGTGCCAGCAGCTTGGGGGGCGGGGGGAGCTGGGGTGCGGAGCAGTTCTTC. Amino acids: CASSLGGGGSWGAEQFF.